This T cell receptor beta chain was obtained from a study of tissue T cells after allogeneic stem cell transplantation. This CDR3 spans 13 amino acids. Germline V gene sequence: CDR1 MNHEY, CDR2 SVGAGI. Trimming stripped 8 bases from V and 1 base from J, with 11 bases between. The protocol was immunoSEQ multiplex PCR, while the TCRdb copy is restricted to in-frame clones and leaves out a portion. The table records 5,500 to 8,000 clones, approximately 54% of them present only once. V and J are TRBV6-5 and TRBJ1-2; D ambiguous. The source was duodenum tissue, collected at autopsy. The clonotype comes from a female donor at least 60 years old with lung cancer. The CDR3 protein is CASGESYNYGYTF. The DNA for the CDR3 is TGTGCCAGCGGCGAGAGTTATAACTATGGCTACACCTTC.